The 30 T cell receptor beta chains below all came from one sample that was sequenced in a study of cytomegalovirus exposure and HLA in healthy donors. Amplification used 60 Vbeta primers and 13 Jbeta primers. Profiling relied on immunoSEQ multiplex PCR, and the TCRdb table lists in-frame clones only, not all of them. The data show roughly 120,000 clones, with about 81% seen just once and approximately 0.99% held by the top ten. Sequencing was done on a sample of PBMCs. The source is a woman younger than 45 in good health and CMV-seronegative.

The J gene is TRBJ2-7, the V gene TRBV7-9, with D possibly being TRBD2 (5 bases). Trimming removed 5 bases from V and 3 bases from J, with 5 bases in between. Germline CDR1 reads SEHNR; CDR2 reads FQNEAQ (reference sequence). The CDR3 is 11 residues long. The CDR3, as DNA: TGTGCCAGCAGCGACTACTACGAGCAGTACTTC. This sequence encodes CASSDYYEQYF.

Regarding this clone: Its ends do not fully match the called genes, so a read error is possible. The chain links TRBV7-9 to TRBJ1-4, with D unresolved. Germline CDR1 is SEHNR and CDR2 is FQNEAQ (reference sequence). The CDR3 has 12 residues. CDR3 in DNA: TGTTCCAGCAGCCCCGAGAATGAAAAACTGTTTTTT. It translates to CSSSPENEKLFF.

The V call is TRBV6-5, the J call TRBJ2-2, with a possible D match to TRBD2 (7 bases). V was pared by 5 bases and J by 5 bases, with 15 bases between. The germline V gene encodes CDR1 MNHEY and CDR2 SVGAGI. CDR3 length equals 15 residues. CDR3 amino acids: CASSLGGGETGELFF. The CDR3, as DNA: TGTGCCAGCAGTCTCGGAGGGGGGGAAACCGGGGAGCTGTTTTTT.

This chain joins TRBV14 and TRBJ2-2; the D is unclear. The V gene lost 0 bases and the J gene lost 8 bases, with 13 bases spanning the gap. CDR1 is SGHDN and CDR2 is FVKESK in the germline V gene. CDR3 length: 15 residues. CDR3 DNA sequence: TGTGCCAGCAGCCAAGATGGCTCTCCCCAAGGGGAGCTGTTTTTT. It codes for CASSQDGSPQGELFF.

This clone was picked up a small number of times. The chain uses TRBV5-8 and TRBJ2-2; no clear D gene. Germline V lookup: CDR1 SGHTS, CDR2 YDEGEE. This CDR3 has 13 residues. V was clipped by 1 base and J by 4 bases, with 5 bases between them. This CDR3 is CASSLFRTGELFF. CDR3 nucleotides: TGTGCCAGCAGCTTGTTCCGCACCGGGGAGCTGTTTTTT.

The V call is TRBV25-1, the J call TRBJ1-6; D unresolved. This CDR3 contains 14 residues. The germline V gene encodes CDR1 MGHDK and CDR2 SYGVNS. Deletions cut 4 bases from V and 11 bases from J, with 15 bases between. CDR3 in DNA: TGTGCCAGCAGTGGGGAGGCAGACTCGGCACCCCTCCACTTT. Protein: CASSGEADSAPLHF.

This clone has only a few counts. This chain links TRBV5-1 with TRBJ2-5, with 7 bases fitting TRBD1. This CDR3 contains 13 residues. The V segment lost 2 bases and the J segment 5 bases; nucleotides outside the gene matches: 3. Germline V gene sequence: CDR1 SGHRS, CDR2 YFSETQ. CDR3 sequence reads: CASSFLQGETQYF. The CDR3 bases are TGCGCCAGCAGCTTTTTACAGGGGGAGACCCAGTACTTC. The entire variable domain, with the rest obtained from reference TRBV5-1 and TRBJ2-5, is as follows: KAGVTQTPRYLIKTRGQQVTLSCSPISGHRSVSWYQQTPGQGLQFLFEYFSETQRNKGNFPGRFSGRQFSNSRSEMNVSTLELGDSALYLCASSFLQGETQYFGPGTRLLVL.

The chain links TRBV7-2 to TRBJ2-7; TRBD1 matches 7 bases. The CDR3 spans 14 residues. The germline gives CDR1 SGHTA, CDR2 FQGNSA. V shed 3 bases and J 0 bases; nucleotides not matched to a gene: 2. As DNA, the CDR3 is TGTGCCAGCAGCTTTACAGGGGTCTCCTACGAGCAGTACTTC. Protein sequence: CASSFTGVSYEQYF. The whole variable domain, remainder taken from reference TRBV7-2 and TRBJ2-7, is GAGVSQSPSNKVTEKGKDVELRCDPISGHTALYWYRQSLGQGLEFLIYFQGNSAPDKSGLPSDRFSAERTGGSVSTLTIQRTQQEDSAVYLCASSFTGVSYEQYFGPGTRLTVT.

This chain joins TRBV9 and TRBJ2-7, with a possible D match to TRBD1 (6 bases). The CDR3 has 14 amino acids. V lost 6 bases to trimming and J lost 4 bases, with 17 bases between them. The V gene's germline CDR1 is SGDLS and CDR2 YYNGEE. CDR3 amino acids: CASNPGTSLYEQYF. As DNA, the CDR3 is TGTGCCAGCAACCCAGGGACATCCTTGTACGAGCAGTACTTC.

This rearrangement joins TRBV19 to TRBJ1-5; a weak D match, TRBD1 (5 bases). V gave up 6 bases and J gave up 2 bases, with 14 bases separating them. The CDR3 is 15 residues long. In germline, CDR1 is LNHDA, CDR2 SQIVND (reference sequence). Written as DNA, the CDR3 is TGTGCCAGTAGGAGTATTACGGGGGGCAATCAGCCCCAGCATTTT. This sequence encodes CASRSITGGNQPQHF.

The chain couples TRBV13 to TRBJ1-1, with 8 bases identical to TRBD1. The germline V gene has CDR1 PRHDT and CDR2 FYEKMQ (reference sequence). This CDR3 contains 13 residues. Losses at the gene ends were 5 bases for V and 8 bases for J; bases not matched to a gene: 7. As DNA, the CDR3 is TGTGCCAGCAGCACCCGGACAGGGAAAGAAGCTTTCTTT. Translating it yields CASSTRTGKEAFF.

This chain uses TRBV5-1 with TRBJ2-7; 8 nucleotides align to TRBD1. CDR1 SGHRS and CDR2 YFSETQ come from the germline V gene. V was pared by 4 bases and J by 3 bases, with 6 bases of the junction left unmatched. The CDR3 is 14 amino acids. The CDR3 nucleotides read TGCGCCAGCAGCCAGGGGGCAGCGATCTACGAGCAGTACTTC. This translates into CASSQGAAIYEQYF.

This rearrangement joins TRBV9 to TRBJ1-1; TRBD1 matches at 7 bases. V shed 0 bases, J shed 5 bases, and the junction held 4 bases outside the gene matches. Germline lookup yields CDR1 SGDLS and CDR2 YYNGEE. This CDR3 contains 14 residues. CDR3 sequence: CASSVVSQGTEAFF. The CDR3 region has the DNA TGTGCCAGCAGCGTAGTCTCACAGGGGACTGAAGCTTTCTTT.

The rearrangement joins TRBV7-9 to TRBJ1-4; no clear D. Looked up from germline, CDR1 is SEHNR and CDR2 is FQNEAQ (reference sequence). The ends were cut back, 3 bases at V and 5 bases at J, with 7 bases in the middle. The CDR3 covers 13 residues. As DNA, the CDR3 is TGTGCCAGCAGCTTTACAGCAAATGAAAAACTGTTTTTT. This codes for CASSFTANEKLFF.

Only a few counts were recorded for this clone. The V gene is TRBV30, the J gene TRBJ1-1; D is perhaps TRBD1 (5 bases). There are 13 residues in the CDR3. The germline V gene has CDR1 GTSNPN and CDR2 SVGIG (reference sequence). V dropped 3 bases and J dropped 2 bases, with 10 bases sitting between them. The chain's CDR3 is CAWRTGPNTEAFF. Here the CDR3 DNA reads TGTGCCTGGAGAACAGGACCAAACACTGAAGCTTTCTTT.

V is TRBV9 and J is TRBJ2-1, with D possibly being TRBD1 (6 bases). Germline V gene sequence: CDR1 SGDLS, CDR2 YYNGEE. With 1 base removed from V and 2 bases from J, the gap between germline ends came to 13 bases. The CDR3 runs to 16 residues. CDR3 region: CASSVPNRDPYNEQFF. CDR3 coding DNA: TGTGCCAGCAGCGTACCAAACAGGGACCCCTACAATGAGCAGTTCTTC.

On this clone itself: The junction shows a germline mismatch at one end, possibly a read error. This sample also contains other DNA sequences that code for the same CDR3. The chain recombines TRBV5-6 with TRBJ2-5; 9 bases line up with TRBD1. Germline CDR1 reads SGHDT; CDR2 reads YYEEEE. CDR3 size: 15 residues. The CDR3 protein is CASSLASDRGETQYF. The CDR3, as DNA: TGCGCCAGCAGCTTGGCCTCGGACAGGGGAGAGACCCAGTACTTC.

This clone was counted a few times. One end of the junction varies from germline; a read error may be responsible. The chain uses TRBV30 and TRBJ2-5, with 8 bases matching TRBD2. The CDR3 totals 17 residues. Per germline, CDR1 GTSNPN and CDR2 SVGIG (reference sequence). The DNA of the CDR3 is TGTGCCTGGAGTACCCCCAGCGGGGGACTGTACCAAGAGACTCAGTACTTC. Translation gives CAWSTPSGGLYQETQYF.

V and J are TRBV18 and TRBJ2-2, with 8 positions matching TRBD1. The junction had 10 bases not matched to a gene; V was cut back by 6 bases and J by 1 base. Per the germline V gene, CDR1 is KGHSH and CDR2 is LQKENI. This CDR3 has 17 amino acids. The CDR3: CASSPQPGTGNTGELFF. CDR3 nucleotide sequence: TGTGCCAGCTCTCCTCAACCCGGGACAGGGAACACCGGGGAGCTGTTTTTT.

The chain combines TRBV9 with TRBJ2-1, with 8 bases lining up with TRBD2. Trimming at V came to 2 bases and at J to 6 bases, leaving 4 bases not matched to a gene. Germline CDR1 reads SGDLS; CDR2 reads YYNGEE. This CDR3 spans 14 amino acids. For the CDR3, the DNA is TGTGCCAGCAGCGTCTCTGCGGGAGGCAATGAGCAGTTCTTC. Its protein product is CASSVSAGGNEQFF.

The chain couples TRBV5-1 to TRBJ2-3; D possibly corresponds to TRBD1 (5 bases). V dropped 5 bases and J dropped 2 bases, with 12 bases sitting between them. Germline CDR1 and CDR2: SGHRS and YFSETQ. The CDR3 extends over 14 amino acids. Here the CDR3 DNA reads TGCGCCAGCAGAAGGATAGGGGACACAGATACGCAGTATTTT. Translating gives CASRRIGDTDTQYF. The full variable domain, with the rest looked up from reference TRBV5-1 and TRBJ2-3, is KAGVTQTPRYLIKTRGQQVTLSCSPISGHRSVSWYQQTPGQGLQFLFEYFSETQRNKGNFPGRFSGRQFSNSRSEMNVSTLELGDSALYLCASRRIGDTDTQYFGPGTRLTVL.

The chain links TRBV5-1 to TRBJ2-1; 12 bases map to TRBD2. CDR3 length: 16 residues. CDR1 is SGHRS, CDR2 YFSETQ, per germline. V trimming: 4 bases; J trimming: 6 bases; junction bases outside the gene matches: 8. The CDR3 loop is CASSTLAGGLGNEQFF. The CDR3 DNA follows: TGCGCCAGCAGCACCCTAGCGGGAGGGCTTGGCAATGAGCAGTTCTTC.

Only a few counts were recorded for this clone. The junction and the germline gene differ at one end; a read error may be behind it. The CDR3 protein is CASSNSDTYQPQHF. The CDR3 DNA reads TGTGCCAGCAGTAACTCAGACACTTATCAGCCCCAGCATTTT. The chain joins TRBV6-5 to TRBJ1-5; D is unresolved. CDR1 MNHEY and CDR2 SVGAGI come from the germline V gene. The CDR3 has 14 amino acids.

CDR3 nucleotides: TGTGCCAGCAGCCCACAGGGGCCTTCCTACAATGAGCAGTTCTTC. Translated, it gives CASSPQGPSYNEQFF. The chain recombines TRBV11-1 with TRBJ2-1, with 7 bases aligning to TRBD1. After removal of 5 bases from V and 1 base from J, the junction contained 5 bases not matched to a gene. Germline V gene sequence: CDR1 SGHAT, CDR2 FQDESV (reference sequence). The CDR3 totals 15 residues.

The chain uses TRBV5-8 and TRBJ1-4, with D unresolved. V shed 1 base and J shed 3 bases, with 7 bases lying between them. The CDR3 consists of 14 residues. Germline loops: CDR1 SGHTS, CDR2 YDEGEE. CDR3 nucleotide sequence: TGTGCCAGCAGCTTGTGGGCAGCTAATGAAAAACTGTTTTTT. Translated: CASSLWAANEKLFF.

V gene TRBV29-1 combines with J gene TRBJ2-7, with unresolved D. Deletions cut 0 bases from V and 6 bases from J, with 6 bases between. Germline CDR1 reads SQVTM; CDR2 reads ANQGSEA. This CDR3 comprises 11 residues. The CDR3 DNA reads TGCAGCGTTGAAGACCCCGGCGAGCAGTACTTC. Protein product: CSVEDPGEQYF.

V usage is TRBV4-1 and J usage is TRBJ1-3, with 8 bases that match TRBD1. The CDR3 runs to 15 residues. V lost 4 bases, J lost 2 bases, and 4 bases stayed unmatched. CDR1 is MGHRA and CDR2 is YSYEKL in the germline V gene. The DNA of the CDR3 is TGCGCCAGCAGCCTCGACAGGGGCACTGGAAACACCATATATTTT. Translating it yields CASSLDRGTGNTIYF.

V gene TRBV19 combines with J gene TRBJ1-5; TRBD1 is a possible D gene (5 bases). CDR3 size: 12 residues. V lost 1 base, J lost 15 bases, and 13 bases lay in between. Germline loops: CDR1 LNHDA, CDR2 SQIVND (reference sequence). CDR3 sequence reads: CASSIAGLFWHF. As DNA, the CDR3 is TGTGCCAGTAGTATAGCAGGGTTATTTTGGCATTTT.

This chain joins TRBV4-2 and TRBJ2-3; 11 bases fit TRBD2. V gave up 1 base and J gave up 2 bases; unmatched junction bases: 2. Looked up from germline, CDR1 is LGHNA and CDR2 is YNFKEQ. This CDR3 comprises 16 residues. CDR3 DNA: TGTGCCAGCAGCCAAGGACTAGCGGGGTACACAGATACGCAGTATTTT. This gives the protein CASSQGLAGYTDTQYF.

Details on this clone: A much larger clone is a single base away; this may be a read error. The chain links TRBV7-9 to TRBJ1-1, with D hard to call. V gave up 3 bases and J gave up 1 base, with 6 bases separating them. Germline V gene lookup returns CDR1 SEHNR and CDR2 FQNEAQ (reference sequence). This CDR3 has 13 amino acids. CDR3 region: CASSFEGNTEAFF. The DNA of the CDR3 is TGTGCCAGCAGCTTCGAGGGGAACACTGAAGCTTTCTTT.